The rows below give T cell receptor beta chains drawn from one sample of a study of cytomegalovirus exposure and HLA in healthy donors. Measured with immunoSEQ multiplex PCR; TCRdb has only the in-frame clones, and not every one. The sample gives about 140,000 clones, around 80% of which show up once; approximately 2% is in the top ten. The specimen was PBMCs. Receptors were obtained from a man aged 25-40 years in good health and CMV-seronegative. The CDR3 runs from the conserved cysteine through the conserved F or W. D genes are given only for firm matches. Not every row has a clone size; where given, it reads once, few, many or a size class.

j_gene: TRBJ1-4
abundance: few
d_gene: NA
v_gene: TRBV5-1
CDR3nt: TGCGCCAGCAGCTTGGAGGGGTTCGAAAAACTGTTTTTT
CDR3aa: CASSLEGFEKLFF

j_gene: TRBJ2-7
abundance: once
d_gene: NA
v_gene: TRBV5-1
CDR3nt: TGCGCCAGCAGCCCCGGACAGAACTCCTACGAGCAGTACTTC
CDR3aa: CASSPGQNSYEQYF

j_gene: TRBJ2-7
abundance: NA
d_gene: TRBD2
v_gene: TRBV6-6
CDR3nt: TGTGCCAGCGGTTCCTCGGCGTCGGGGGGCTACGAGCAGTACTTC
CDR3aa: CASGSSASGGYEQYF

j_gene: TRBJ1-5
abundance: NA
d_gene: NA
v_gene: TRBV4-2
CDR3nt: TGTGCCAGCAGCCCTTCGGTACAGGGTAATCAGCCCCAGCATTTT
CDR3aa: CASSPSVQGNQPQHF

j_gene: TRBJ2-7
abundance: few
d_gene: NA
v_gene: TRBV7-2
CDR3nt: TGTGCCAGCAGCCTTAGGATACAGGACTCCTACGAGCAGTACTTC
CDR3aa: CASSLRIQDSYEQYF

j_gene: TRBJ1-2
abundance: NA
d_gene: NA
v_gene: TRBV18
CDR3nt: TGTGCCAGCTCATACTGGGTGGGCAGGGCGGACGGCTACACCTTC
CDR3aa: CASSYWVGRADGYTF

j_gene: TRBJ2-7
abundance: NA
d_gene: NA
v_gene: TRBV27
CDR3nt: TGTGCCAGCAGCACAGCGGGTTTGAGGGAGCAGTACTTC
CDR3aa: CASSTAGLREQYF

j_gene: TRBJ2-7
abundance: NA
d_gene: NA
v_gene: TRBV29-1
CDR3nt: TGCAGCGTTGAAGAGATAGCAGGGATCTCCTACGAGCAGTACTTC
CDR3aa: CSVEEIAGISYEQYF

j_gene: TRBJ2-7
abundance: once
d_gene: NA
v_gene: TRBV6-1
CDR3nt: TGTGCCAGCAGTGCACGGACGGACTCAACAGATGAGCAGTACTTC
CDR3aa: CASSARTDSTDEQYF

j_gene: TRBJ2-3
abundance: NA
d_gene: TRBD1
v_gene: TRBV5-1
CDR3nt: TGCGCCAGCAGCTTGTTGACAGGGATTGCAGATACGCAGTATTTT
CDR3aa: CASSLLTGIADTQYF

j_gene: TRBJ1-3
abundance: NA
d_gene: NA
v_gene: TRBV6-1
CDR3nt: TGTGCCTGCGGGGAGTACAGTGGAAACACCATATATTTT
CDR3aa: CACGEYSGNTIYF

j_gene: TRBJ2-7
abundance: NA
d_gene: TRBD1
v_gene: TRBV5-1
CDR3nt: TGCGCCAGCAGCTCCTCTTCCGGGACAGCGAACTACGAGCAGTACTTC
CDR3aa: CASSSSSGTANYEQYF

j_gene: TRBJ1-2
abundance: NA
d_gene: TRBD1
v_gene: TRBV6-1
CDR3nt: TGTGCCAGCAGTCAGATTCAGGGGGCCGGCTATGGCTACACCTTC
CDR3aa: CASSQIQGAGYGYTF

j_gene: TRBJ2-3
abundance: once
d_gene: NA
v_gene: TRBV28
CDR3nt: TGTGCCAGCAGTTTATTCCAGGTTCCAGATACGCAGTATTTT
CDR3aa: CASSLFQVPDTQYF

j_gene: TRBJ1-1
abundance: NA
d_gene: NA
v_gene: TRBV7-9
CDR3nt: TGTGCCAGCAGCTTAGGCCACAGTATGAACACTGAAGCTTTCTTT
CDR3aa: CASSLGHSMNTEAFF

j_gene: TRBJ2-3
abundance: NA
d_gene: TRBD2
v_gene: TRBV6-1
CDR3nt: TGTGCCAGCAGTGACCTAGCGGGAGAGTCAGATACGCAGTATTTT
CDR3aa: CASSDLAGESDTQYF

j_gene: TRBJ1-6
abundance: many
d_gene: TRBD1
v_gene: TRBV6-1
CDR3nt: TGTGCCAGCAGTGAAGCTGGACAGGTTTATAATTCACCCCTCCACTTT
CDR3aa: CASSEAGQVYNSPLHF

j_gene: TRBJ2-7
abundance: NA
d_gene: NA
v_gene: TRBV5-1
CDR3nt: TGCGCCAGCAGCTTGTTGAGCTCCTACGAGCAGTACTTC
CDR3aa: CASSLLSSYEQYF

j_gene: TRBJ2-1
abundance: NA
d_gene: TRBD1
v_gene: TRBV15
CDR3nt: TGTGCCACCAGCGGGGGACAGCTGAGCTCCTACAATGAGCAGTTCTTC
CDR3aa: CATSGGQLSSYNEQFF

j_gene: TRBJ1-1
abundance: NA
d_gene: NA
v_gene: TRBV6-5
CDR3nt: TGTGCCAGCAGTTACCTAGCTCGGAACACTGAAGCTTTCTTT
CDR3aa: CASSYLARNTEAFF

j_gene: TRBJ1-2
abundance: NA
d_gene: NA
v_gene: TRBV14
CDR3nt: TGTGCCAGCAGCCAAGTTCCAGGGTCATCGGATGGCTACACCTTC
CDR3aa: CASSQVPGSSDGYTF

j_gene: TRBJ2-2
abundance: NA
d_gene: TRBD2
v_gene: TRBV5-1
CDR3nt: TGCGCCAGCAGCCGCGGGGGGACTAGCGGGAGCGTTGACGGGGAGCTGTTTTTT
CDR3aa: CASSRGGTSGSVDGELFF

j_gene: TRBJ2-7
abundance: NA
d_gene: TRBD1
v_gene: TRBV5-8
CDR3nt: TGTGCCAGCAGCTTGGTGGGGACAGGGGTATACGAGCAGTACTTC
CDR3aa: CASSLVGTGVYEQYF

j_gene: TRBJ2-1
abundance: NA
d_gene: TRBD2
v_gene: TRBV15
CDR3nt: TGTGCCACCAGCAGAGGCGGGACTAGCGGGAGAAATGAGCAGTTCTTC
CDR3aa: CATSRGGTSGRNEQFF

j_gene: TRBJ2-1
abundance: NA
d_gene: TRBD2
v_gene: TRBV7-3
CDR3nt: TGTGCCAGCAGCTTATTGGCGGGAGGGCCCGACAATGAGCAGTTCTTC
CDR3aa: CASSLLAGGPDNEQFF

j_gene: TRBJ1-3
abundance: NA
d_gene: TRBD1
v_gene: TRBV5-1
CDR3nt: TGCGCCAGCAGCTTAGGACAGGTAAATACTGGAAACACCATATATTTT
CDR3aa: CASSLGQVNTGNTIYF

j_gene: TRBJ2-5
abundance: NA
d_gene: TRBD2
v_gene: TRBV9
CDR3nt: TGTGCCAGCAGCCCGCGGGGGGGTTATGGGGAGACCCAGTACTTC
CDR3aa: CASSPRGGYGETQYF

j_gene: TRBJ1-3
abundance: NA
d_gene: TRBD1
v_gene: TRBV7-2
CDR3nt: TGTGCCAGCAGCGCCAGGTCTGTGACAGGGTCTGGAAACACCATATATTTT
CDR3aa: CASSARSVTGSGNTIYF

j_gene: TRBJ1-6
abundance: NA
d_gene: NA
v_gene: TRBV28
CDR3nt: TGTGCCAGCAGGACCCATGGGGCAGGGAGGGATCCCCTCCACTTT
CDR3aa: CASRTHGAGRDPLHF

j_gene: TRBJ2-6
abundance: NA
d_gene: NA
v_gene: TRBV19
CDR3nt: TGTGCCTCATGGCGGGCCAACGTCCTGACTTTC
CDR3aa: CASWRANVLTF

j_gene: TRBJ1-1
abundance: few
d_gene: NA
v_gene: TRBV7-2
CDR3nt: TGTGCCAGCACCTCGGACAGATGGAACACTGAAGCTTTCTTT
CDR3aa: CASTSDRWNTEAFF

j_gene: TRBJ2-7
abundance: NA
d_gene: NA
v_gene: TRBV27
CDR3nt: TGTGCCAGCAGTTTTGGGGGGGGCGACAGCTCCTACGAGCAGTACTTC
CDR3aa: CASSFGGGDSSYEQYF

j_gene: TRBJ2-1
abundance: NA
d_gene: NA
v_gene: TRBV21-1
CDR3nt: TGTGCCAGCAGACCCGACAGAACACTAACCTACAATGAGCAGTTCTTC
CDR3aa: CASRPDRTLTYNEQFF

j_gene: TRBJ1-1
abundance: NA
d_gene: NA
v_gene: TRBV2
CDR3nt: TGTGCCAGCTACCCCAGGCACGGGGGCACTGAAGCTTTCTTT
CDR3aa: CASYPRHGGTEAFF

j_gene: TRBJ2-2
abundance: NA
d_gene: NA
v_gene: TRBV9
CDR3nt: TGTGCCAGCAGCGTAGCTTACGACACGAACACCGGGGAGCTGTTTTTT
CDR3aa: CASSVAYDTNTGELFF

j_gene: TRBJ1-1
abundance: NA
d_gene: NA
v_gene: TRBV19
CDR3nt: TGTGCCAGTAGTATAAGCGGTGAAGCTTTCTTT
CDR3aa: CASSISGEAFF

j_gene: TRBJ1-1
abundance: NA
d_gene: NA
v_gene: TRBV10-2
CDR3nt: TGCGCCAGCAGTGAAGCGAACACTGAAGCTTTCTTT
CDR3aa: CASSEANTEAFF

j_gene: TRBJ2-5
abundance: NA
d_gene: NA
v_gene: TRBV4-1
CDR3nt: TGCGCCAGCAGCCAAGGACTTTTGGAGACCCAGTACTTC
CDR3aa: CASSQGLLETQYF

j_gene: TRBJ2-6
abundance: once
d_gene: TRBD1
v_gene: TRBV4-1
CDR3nt: TGCGCCAGCAGCCAAGATACAGGGGTTTCAACGGCAGGGGCCAACGTCCTGACTTTC
CDR3aa: CASSQDTGVSTAGANVLTF

j_gene: TRBJ1-2
abundance: NA
d_gene: NA
v_gene: TRBV18
CDR3nt: TGTGCCAGCTCACCCTATATTATCTCTTCTAACTATGGCTACACCTTC
CDR3aa: CASSPYIISSNYGYTF

j_gene: TRBJ2-1
abundance: NA
d_gene: NA
v_gene: TRBV7-9
CDR3nt: TGTGCCAGCAGCACCACGGGCAATGAGCAGTTCTTC
CDR3aa: CASSTTGNEQFF

j_gene: TRBJ1-2
abundance: NA
d_gene: NA
v_gene: TRBV5-1
CDR3nt: TGCGCCAGCAGCTTGGTACGAGTTGGAGGCTATGGCTACACCTTC
CDR3aa: CASSLVRVGGYGYTF

j_gene: TRBJ2-2
abundance: NA
d_gene: NA
v_gene: TRBV5-6
CDR3nt: TGTGCCAGCAGCTTTCCAGGGGTGGACACCGGGGAGCTGTTTTTT
CDR3aa: CASSFPGVDTGELFF

j_gene: TRBJ2-6
abundance: NA
d_gene: TRBD1
v_gene: TRBV6-5
CDR3nt: TGTGCCAGCAGTTACACAGGGGTGGCTGGGGCCAACGTCCTGACTTTC
CDR3aa: CASSYTGVAGANVLTF

j_gene: TRBJ1-5
abundance: NA
d_gene: TRBD1
v_gene: TRBV28
CDR3nt: TGTGCCAGCAGTTTGCCACAGGGGGCTGGTCAGCCCCAGCATTTT
CDR3aa: CASSLPQGAGQPQHF

j_gene: TRBJ2-5
abundance: NA
d_gene: NA
v_gene: TRBV11-2
CDR3nt: TGTGCCAGCAGCTTCCAGGGAGAGACCCAGTACTTC
CDR3aa: CASSFQGETQYF

j_gene: TRBJ2-7
abundance: NA
d_gene: TRBD1
v_gene: TRBV5-1
CDR3nt: TGCGCCAGCAGCCTAGGACAGGGAGAGGCCTACGAGCAGTACTTC
CDR3aa: CASSLGQGEAYEQYF

j_gene: TRBJ2-7
abundance: NA
d_gene: TRBD1
v_gene: TRBV10-3
CDR3nt: TGTGCCATCCGACAGGGCGACGAGCAGTACTTC
CDR3aa: CAIRQGDEQYF

j_gene: TRBJ2-1
abundance: NA
d_gene: TRBD2
v_gene: TRBV6-5
CDR3nt: TGTGCCAGCAGAAGGGCGGGGGGTGACAATGAGCAGTTCTTC
CDR3aa: CASRRAGGDNEQFF

j_gene: TRBJ2-5
abundance: NA
d_gene: NA
v_gene: TRBV5-1
CDR3nt: TGCGCCAGCAGCTTGGGTGGGGCAGAGACCCAGTACTTC
CDR3aa: CASSLGGAETQYF